Listed below are T cell receptor beta chains from one sample, sequenced in a study of blood T cell repertoires in COVID-19. Sequencing used immunoSEQ multiplex PCR; TCRdb keeps in-frame clones, though not all of them. The sample records about 82,000 clones, around 88% being singletons. Sequenced sample: PBMCs or T cells enriched from blood (not recorded which). Receptors originate from a woman aged 50 to 60 with acute COVID-19. CDR3s include the opening cysteine and the closing phenylalanine or tryptophan. A D gene is named only where the DNA matches it firmly. Clone sizes are given selectively: once, few, many, or a class where the clone is expanded.

CDR3 DNA	CDR3 protein	clone size	D gene	V gene	CDR3 length	J gene
TGTGCCAGCAGCCAAGGGAGGGACGAGCAGTACTTC	CASSQGRDEQYF	NA	NA	TRBV3-1/TRBV3-2	12	TRBJ2-7
TGTGCCAGCAGTGGCACTAGCGGGCCTAACACCGGGGAGCTGTTTTTT	CASSGTSGPNTGELFF	NA	TRBD2	TRBV9	16	TRBJ2-2
TGTGCCAGCTCACTCTCTACAGGGACGACCTACGAGCAGTACTTC	CASSLSTGTTYEQYF	NA	NA	TRBV18	15	TRBJ2-7
TGTGCCATCAACCAAGGACAGGGAGGGGGCACAGATACGCAGTATTTT	CAINQGQGGGTDTQYF	NA	NA	TRBV10-3	16	TRBJ2-3
TGTGCCAGCAGTGAAGCTCGAGGGGGCAGGAGTAATGAAAAACTGTTTTTT	CASSEARGGRSNEKLFF	once	TRBD1	TRBV6-1	17	TRBJ1-4
TGCGCCAGCAGCTTGGGGTGGAGCTCCTACAATGAGCAGTTCTTC	CASSLGWSSYNEQFF	NA	NA	TRBV5-1	15	TRBJ2-1
TGTGCCAGCAGTTACGGGAGACTCTCCTCGGATACGCAGTATTTT	CASSYGRLSSDTQYF	NA	NA	TRBV6-2/TRBV6-3	15	TRBJ2-3
TGTGCCTGGAGGACGGACTACCCCCAAGAGACCCAGTACTTC	CAWRTDYPQETQYF	NA	NA	TRBV30	14	TRBJ2-5
TGCGCCAGCAGCGTGAGCCCATCGGGGTCTAATGAAAAACTGTTTTTT	CASSVSPSGSNEKLFF	once	NA	TRBV5-1	16	TRBJ1-4
TGTGCCAGCAGCCCGAGACTAGCGGGACTCCTAAGCTCCTACGAGCAGTACTTC	CASSPRLAGLLSSYEQYF	NA	TRBD2	TRBV3-1/TRBV3-2	18	TRBJ2-7
TGTGCCAGCAGCCTATCGGGAGGTGGAAACACCATATATTTT	CASSLSGGGNTIYF	NA	NA	TRBV27	14	TRBJ1-3
TGTGCCAGTAAACCGAGCAATTCCGAGCAGTTCTTC	CASKPSNSEQFF	NA	NA	TRBV19	12	TRBJ2-1
TGTGCCAGCACGGGTACGAGGGGGTGGAACACTGAAGCTTTCTTT	CASTGTRGWNTEAFF	NA	NA	TRBV2	15	TRBJ1-1
TGCGCCACCAAGACGGGGAACACCGGGGAGCTGTTTTTT	CATKTGNTGELFF	NA	NA	TRBV10-1	13	TRBJ2-2
TGTGCCAGCAGTCCCCGACAGGGAAGCACAGCCAAAAACATTCAGTACTTC	CASSPRQGSTAKNIQYF	few	TRBD1	TRBV27	17	TRBJ2-4